The 31 T cell receptor beta chains below were found in one sample sequenced in a study of PD-1 blockade in classical Hodgkin lymphoma. Sequenced by immunoSEQ multiplex PCR; TCRdb stores in-frame clones only, minus some. The sample carries around 34,000 clones, roughly 90% recorded once. Each patient's relapse followed autologous stem cell transplantation, and brentuximab vedotin exposure varied. From thawed PBMCs, CD4+ T cells were purified using magnetic negative selection. The sequencing used CD4+ T cells from blood, collected at baseline. The source is a human donor with classical Hodgkin lymphoma.

V is TRBV10-3 and J is TRBJ2-2; D call uncertain. V lost 8 bases to trimming and J lost 3 bases, with 13 bases between them. Looked up from germline, CDR1 is ENHRY and CDR2 is SYGVKD. The CDR3 is made up of 14 amino acids. DNA for the CDR3: TGTGCCATCGCACCTCTTTACGACACCGGGGAGCTGTTTTTT. Its translation is CAIAPLYDTGELFF.

In nucleotides, the CDR3 is TGTGCCAGCAGCTTAGTCTTACAAGCGAACACTGAAGCTTTCTTT. Residues: CASSLVLQANTEAFF. The chain carries TRBV7-2 and TRBJ1-1; D not resolved. With 1 base removed from V and 1 base from J, the gap between germline ends came to 10 bases. The CDR3 sequence is 15 residues long. The V gene's germline CDR1 is SGHTA and CDR2 FQGNSA.

This chain links TRBV19 with TRBJ1-5; D not resolved. This CDR3 is 13 amino acids long. The V end lost 5 bases, the J end lost 6 bases, and 11 bases lay between the germline ends. Germline lookup yields CDR1 LNHDA and CDR2 SQIVND (reference sequence). The CDR3: CASSPGSIQPQHF. The CDR3 coding sequence is TGTGCCAGTAGTCCCGGCTCGATTCAGCCCCAGCATTTT.

V is TRBV21-1 and J is TRBJ1-2; the table gives TRBD1 as D, unverified against the DNA. TRBV21-1 counts as a pseudogene. This CDR3 region has 18 residues. CDR3 in amino acids: CASSKARGHPKGNYGYTF. CDR3 bases: TGTGCCAGCAGCAAAGCTCGGGGACACCCCAAGGGGAACTATGGCTACACCTTC.

This chain joins TRBV6-6 and TRBJ2-5, with TRBD1 identical over 7 bases. V lost 3 bases to trimming and J lost 1 base; unmatched junction nucleotides: 2. The CDR3 is 14 amino acids. Germline CDR1 is MNHNY and CDR2 is SVGAGI (reference sequence). In nucleotides, the CDR3 is TGTGCCAGCAGTTATGGACAGGTCCAAGAGACCCAGTACTTC. Protein sequence: CASSYGQVQETQYF.

V is TRBV28 and J is TRBJ1-2; TRBD1 agrees at 8 bases. The CDR3 spans 17 residues. The trim removed 5 bases at V and 2 bases at J, leaving 13 bases unmatched. Germline V lookup: CDR1 MDHEN, CDR2 SYDVKM. The CDR3 loop is CASSLRQGNFLNYGYTF. CDR3 coding DNA: TGTGCCAGCAGTCTCCGACAGGGGAACTTCCTCAACTATGGCTACACCTTC.

The CDR3 nucleotides read TGTGCCAGCAGTTTAAGACGGTCAATTGAGACCCAGTACTTC. Translated, it gives CASSLRRSIETQYF. The V gene is TRBV28, the J gene TRBJ2-5; no clear D. Germline lookup yields CDR1 MDHEN and CDR2 SYDVKM. Trimming stripped 2 bases from V and 5 bases from J, with 12 bases between. This CDR3 contains 14 residues.

The chain joins TRBV19 to TRBJ1-1, with a weak D call TRBD1 (5 bases). Trimming removed 4 bases at V and 3 bases at J, with 15 bases between. The CDR3 is 15 amino acids. Germline lookup yields CDR1 LNHDA and CDR2 SQIVND (reference sequence). The CDR3 spells CASSRGPGGDTEAFF. CDR3 nucleotides: TGTGCCAGTAGTAGGGGCCCGGGAGGAGACACTGAAGCTTTCTTT.

This chain links TRBV7-6 with TRBJ1-1, with a tentative D call TRBD1 (6 bases). CDR1 is SGHVS and CDR2 is FNYEAQ in the germline V gene. The CDR3 extends over 17 amino acids. Trimming took off 1 base at V and 3 bases at J, with 18 bases between the two ends. The CDR3, as DNA: TGTGCCAGCAGCTTAGAATCCAGGGGTTTTATGGACACTGAAGCTTTCTTT. This codes for CASSLESRGFMDTEAFF. The complete variable domain, with remaining parts taken from reference TRBV7-6 and TRBJ1-1, reads GAGVSQSPRYKVTKRGQDVALRCDPISGHVSLYWYRQALGQGPEFLTYFNYEAQQDKSGLPNDRFSAERPEGSISTLTIQRTEQRDSAMYRCASSLESRGFMDTEAFFGQGTRLTVV.

The chain is built from TRBV6-5 and TRBJ1-2, with 7 bases lining up with TRBD1. The CDR3 is made up of 12 amino acids. The V gene end was trimmed by 6 bases and the J gene end by 7 bases; junction bases not matched to a gene: 5. The germline V gene has CDR1 MNHEY and CDR2 SVGAGI. CDR3 loop: CASSRQGVGYTF. The CDR3, as DNA: TGTGCCAGCAGCCGACAGGGAGTTGGCTACACCTTC.

This chain links TRBV28 with TRBJ2-2; the D gene is possibly TRBD1 (5 bases). The germline V gene has CDR1 MDHEN and CDR2 SYDVKM. The CDR3 loop spans 12 amino acids. Trimming took off 8 bases at V and 6 bases at J, with 10 bases between the two ends. The CDR3 sequence is CASQNRPGELFF. Written as DNA, the CDR3 is TGTGCCAGCCAAAACAGGCCCGGGGAGCTGTTTTTT. The full variable domain, with the rest looked up from reference TRBV28 and TRBJ2-2, is DVKVTQSSRYLVKRTGEKVFLECVQDMDHENMFWYRQDPGLGLRLIYFSYDVKMKEKGDIPEGYSVSREKKERFSLILESASTNQTSMYLCASQNRPGELFFGEGSRLTVL.

The rearrangement uses TRBV14 and TRBJ2-6; D not certain. This CDR3 region has 13 residues. CDR1 SGHDN and CDR2 FVKESK come from the germline V gene. V was cut by 8 bases and J by 0 bases, with 5 bases left in between. DNA for the CDR3: TGTGCCAGCCTGGCCTCTGGGGCCAACGTCCTGACTTTC. Its protein is CASLASGANVLTF.

This clone was seen a single time. Here the CDR3 DNA reads TGTGCCAGCAGGCGAGAGACAGGGGTGAATCAGCCCCAGCATTTT. It yields the protein CASRRETGVNQPQHF. The chain joins TRBV2 to TRBJ1-5; 8 nucleotides align to TRBD1. Unmatched junction bases numbered 8, after V lost 6 bases and J lost 4 bases. Germline CDR1 and CDR2: SNHLY and FYNNEI. This CDR3 contains 15 residues.

CDR3 DNA sequence: TGTGCCAGCAGCCACACACAGACGGCGGGACAGGGGGGGTATCAGCCCCAGCATTTT. Residues: CASSHTQTAGQGGYQPQHF. The chain combines TRBV27 with TRBJ1-5; the match to TRBD1 covers 11 bases. CDR3 length: 19 amino acids. V lost 6 bases and J lost 5; bases outside the gene matches: 18. Germline CDR1 MNHEY, CDR2 SMNVEV (reference sequence).

V usage is TRBV27 and J usage is TRBJ2-5; D could derive from TRBD1 or TRBD2 (5 bases each). V lost 7 bases, J lost 5 bases, and 17 bases lay in between. This CDR3 comprises 14 residues. Germline-derived CDR1 and CDR2 are MNHEY and SMNVEV (reference sequence). CDR3 sequence (DNA): TGTGCCAGCAAAAGAGCAGGGTGGGAGGAGACCCAGTACTTC. Residues: CASKRAGWEETQYF.

The V call is TRBV7-2, the J call TRBJ1-2, with D unresolved. Germline CDR1 and CDR2: SGHTA and FQGNSA. Deletions cut 10 bases from V and 8 bases from J, with 11 bases between. The CDR3 extends over 10 amino acids. For the CDR3, the DNA is TGTGCCAATGACGAAGGAGGCTACACCTTC. Translation: CANDEGGYTF.

This chain uses TRBV7-9 with TRBJ2-7; TRBD1 is a possible D gene (6 bases). The CDR3 consists of 16 residues. V lost 0 bases, J lost 2 bases, and 14 bases lay in between. Germline assignment: CDR1 SEHNR and CDR2 FQNEAQ (reference sequence). The CDR3 is CASSLASYRDTYEQYF. DNA for the CDR3: TGTGCCAGCAGCTTAGCAAGTTACAGGGACACCTACGAGCAGTACTTC.

J is TRBJ2-7 and V is TRBV29-1; D remains ambiguous. Trimming took off 0 bases at V and 3 bases at J, with 9 bases between the two ends. CDR1 is SQVTM and CDR2 is ANQGSEA in the germline V gene. The CDR3 runs 13 residues. In DNA form, the CDR3 reads TGCAGCGTTGAAGACCCCAGCTACTACGAGCAGTACTTC. Amino acids: CSVEDPSYYEQYF.

In nucleotides, the CDR3 is TGCGCCAGCGCCGAGCAGAGACAGGGGGCCGGGGAGCTGTTTTTT. It codes for CASAEQRQGAGELFF. The chain carries TRBV5-1 and TRBJ2-2; 9 bases map to TRBD1. This CDR3 comprises 15 residues. Germline CDR1 reads SGHRS; CDR2 reads YFSETQ. Trimming at V came to 7 bases and at J to 6 bases, leaving 10 bases not matched to a gene.

This sequence joins TRBV4-1 and TRBJ1-1, with 9 bases aligning to TRBD1. The CDR3 spans 16 residues. Trimming removed 1 base from V and 1 base from J; junction bases left unmatched: 4. The V gene's germline CDR1 is MGHRA and CDR2 YSYEKL. CDR3 residues: CASSQGQGVWNTEAFF. The CDR3 DNA sequence: TGCGCCAGCAGCCAAGGACAGGGGGTGTGGAACACTGAAGCTTTCTTT.

The chain recombines TRBV28 with TRBJ2-5, with 11 bases lining up with TRBD1. The CDR3 extends over 12 amino acids. Germline V gene sequence: CDR1 MDHEN, CDR2 SYDVKM. Germline trimming cut 8 bases from V and 5 bases from J; bases unmatched to any gene: 1. DNA for the CDR3: TGTGCCAGCGGACAGGGGGCTGAGACCCAGTACTTC. Its protein product is CASGQGAETQYF.

This clone showed up just a few times. This chain joins TRBV29-1 and TRBJ1-1; no definite D call. The CDR3 contains 14 residues. V was pared by 4 bases and J by 2 bases, with 14 bases between. CDR1 and CDR2 from the germline V gene are SQVTM and ANQGSEA. The CDR3 sequence: CSVGRLLTNTEAFF. DNA for the CDR3: TGCAGCGTTGGGCGGCTACTGACAAACACTGAAGCTTTCTTT.

This sequence joins TRBV5-4 and TRBJ2-7, with a weak D call TRBD1 (6 bases). Germline CDR1 is SGHNT and CDR2 is YYREEE (reference sequence). The ends were cut back, 4 bases at V and 12 bases at J, with 23 bases in the middle. There are 14 residues in the CDR3. The CDR3 nucleotides read TGTGCCAGCAGCCTCTCCGGGACACCGAGGATAATGTACTTC. Residues: CASSLSGTPRIMYF. Full variable domain (outside the CDR3, taken from reference TRBV5-4 and TRBJ2-7): ETGVTQSPTHLIKTRGQQVTLRCSSQSGHNTVSWYQQALGQGPQFIFQYYREEENGRGNFPPRFSGLQFPNYSSELNVNALELDDSALYLCASSLSGTPRIMYFGPGTRLTVT.

V is TRBV21-1 and J is TRBJ1-1. TRBV21-1 is classified as a pseudogene. There are 13 residues in the CDR3. As DNA, the CDR3 is TGTGCCAGCAGAGCAGAGGCCGAGGGCGAAGCTTTCTTT. Translation gives CASRAEAEGEAFF.

The chain has TRBV7-9 and TRBJ1-3; D remains ambiguous. The V end was cut by 1 base, the J end by 1 base, with 8 bases between. Germline CDR1 and CDR2: SEHNR and FQNEAQ (reference sequence). This CDR3 has 15 residues. The CDR3 nucleotides are TGTGCCAGCAGCTTAGACGGAACTTCTGGAAACACCATATATTTT. The encoded protein is CASSLDGTSGNTIYF.

The chain has TRBV28 and TRBJ2-7, with D perhaps matching TRBD1 (5 bases). From germline, CDR1 is MDHEN and CDR2 SYDVKM. Trimming shortened V by 1 base and J by 2 bases, and 12 bases separated the two germline ends. CDR3 length: 15 amino acids. CDR3 region: CASSLSGSLTYEQYF. The CDR3 coding sequence is TGTGCCAGCAGTTTATCAGGGTCCTTAACCTACGAGCAGTACTTC.

This rearrangement joins TRBV4-2 to TRBJ1-5, with 9 bases identical to TRBD1. The CDR3 spans 16 residues. V lost 4 bases and J lost 7; bases outside the gene matches: 11. Per the germline V gene, CDR1 is LGHNA and CDR2 is YNFKEQ. The CDR3 region is CASSLGATGGVQPQHF. The CDR3, as DNA: TGTGCCAGCAGCCTGGGGGCGACAGGGGGTGTGCAGCCCCAGCATTTT.

The V and J genes are TRBV27 and TRBJ1-2, with a weak D call TRBD1 (5 bases). Trimming pared 8 bases from V and 4 bases from J, leaving 17 bases between. Germline CDR1 and CDR2: MNHEY and SMNVEV (reference sequence). The CDR3 covers 14 residues. The CDR3 nucleotides are TGTGCCAGCCGTCCGTCCGGGGGGGGCTATGGCTACACCTTC. It yields the protein CASRPSGGGYGYTF.

The chain is built from TRBV5-1 and TRBJ2-1; tentatively, D is TRBD1 (5 bases). The CDR3 is 13 residues long. Germline V CDR1 and CDR2: SGHRS, YFSETQ. Trimming took off 4 bases at V and 10 bases at J, with 15 bases between the two ends. CDR3 sequence reads: CASSVGVDREQFF. Written as DNA, the CDR3 is TGCGCCAGCAGCGTAGGGGTCGATCGGGAGCAGTTCTTC.

The chain employs TRBV9 and TRBJ2-3, with 9 bases aligning to TRBD2. The CDR3 runs 16 residues. Germline V lookup: CDR1 SGDLS, CDR2 YYNGEE. The V segment lost 0 bases and the J segment 10 bases; nucleotides outside the gene matches: 12. As DNA, the CDR3 is TGTGCCAGCAGCGTAGCTACCCGGACTAGCGTCCTCGCGCAGTATTTT. It encodes CASSVATRTSVLAQYF.

The chain recombines TRBV6-5 with TRBJ2-7; D perhaps matches TRBD2 (6 bases). Germline V lookup: CDR1 MNHEY, CDR2 SVGAGI. Between the trimmed V and J ends, which lost 0 bases and 0 bases, there was a span of 12 bases. The CDR3 extends over 16 amino acids. The CDR3 DNA is TGTGCCAGCAGTTACTCGAGGAGGGCAGGCTCCTACGAGCAGTACTTC. It specifies CASSYSRRAGSYEQYF.